These 6 T cell receptor beta chains were sequenced from one sample in a study of T cell changes during pregnancy in multiple sclerosis. TCRdb keeps only in-frame clones here, not all; method: immunoSEQ multiplex PCR. The sample has tens of thousands of clones, about nine tenths seen once. Source: CD8+ T cells from peripheral blood mononuclear cells, taken after pregnancy. The origin of the receptors is a female donor with multiple sclerosis, enrolled in a pregnancy study.

The rearrangement uses TRBV2 and TRBJ1-2; D gene ambiguous. This CDR3 spans 11 amino acids. The V and J ends lost 7 bases and 8 bases respectively, with 11 bases between them. Germline V lookup: CDR1 SNHLY, CDR2 FYNNEI. Here the CDR3 reads CASIPAGGYTF. The DNA for the CDR3 is TGTGCCAGCATCCCAGCGGGGGGCTACACCTTC.

CDR3: CASSLSGQANGYTF. The CDR3 DNA follows: TGTGCCAGCAGCTTATCGGGACAGGCGAATGGCTACACCTTC. The V call is TRBV7-9, the J call TRBJ1-2; the match to TRBD1 covers 8 bases. Trimming at V came to 2 bases and at J to 6 bases, leaving 5 bases not matched to a gene. CDR3 length: 14 residues. Germline V gives CDR1 SEHNR, CDR2 FQNEAQ (reference sequence).

V usage is TRBV7-3 and J usage is TRBJ1-2, with D perhaps TRBD1 (5 bases). V lost 5 bases, J lost 5 bases, and 12 bases lay in between. The CDR3 is 13 residues long. In germline, CDR1 is SGHTA, CDR2 FQGTGA. CDR3 bases: TGTGCCAGCAGCGAAGGGGAGGGTTATGGCTACACCTTC. This sequence encodes CASSEGEGYGYTF.

J is TRBJ1-1 and V is TRBV19; unclear D gene. This CDR3 is 15 amino acids long. Germline CDR1 and CDR2: LNHDA and SQIVND (reference sequence). V was pared by 4 bases and J by 2 bases, with 14 bases between. CDR3 loop: CASSTPREVNTEAFF. The CDR3 DNA reads as TGTGCCAGTAGTACCCCTAGGGAGGTCAACACTGAAGCTTTCTTT.

The V gene is TRBV6-5, the J gene TRBJ2-1; D is undetermined. V was trimmed by 6 bases and J by 5 bases, leaving 14 bases between them. This CDR3 has 14 residues. Germline V CDR1 and CDR2: MNHEY, SVGAGI. The CDR3 DNA sequence: TGTGCCAGCAGACTCGCGACGGGTAACAATGAGCAGTTCTTC. Its translation: CASRLATGNNEQFF.

This clone is a singleton in its sample. The V call is TRBV9, the J call TRBJ1-2; tentative D call: TRBD1 (6 bases). This CDR3 region has 16 residues. Trimming left V 3 bases short and J 2 bases short, with 17 bases between. In germline, CDR1 is SGDLS, CDR2 YYNGEE. CDR3 DNA: TGTGCCAGCAGCGGACGGAACCGGGACAAAAACTATGGCTACACCTTC. Amino acid sequence: CASSGRNRDKNYGYTF.